The 27 T cell receptor beta chains reported below all come from one sample, sequenced in a study of technical replicates of blood from several donors. Method: immunoSEQ multiplex PCR; TCRdb's copy keeps in-frame clones and lacks some. The sample carries 45,000 to 60,000 clones, roughly 95% recorded once. Sample: PBMCs. The receptor source for this set is a human donor in good health. Some clones in this sample may be carry-over from other donors' samples.

This chain links TRBV5-1 with TRBJ2-1, with 9 nucleotides matching TRBD2. The junction had 2 bases not matched to a gene; V was cut back by 0 bases and J by 7 bases. The CDR3 length is 14 residues. Germline lookup yields CDR1 SGHRS and CDR2 YFSETQ. Written as DNA, the CDR3 is TGCGCCAGCAGCTTGGGACTAGCGGTGAATGAGCAGTTCTTC. Residues: CASSLGLAVNEQFF.

The rearrangement joins TRBV19 to TRBJ2-5, with unresolved D. The germline gives CDR1 LNHDA, CDR2 SQIVND (reference sequence). V was cut by 5 bases and J by 1 base, with 11 bases left in between. This CDR3 spans 14 amino acids. CDR3 amino acids: CASSLAGTQETQYF. The CDR3 DNA is TGTGCCAGTAGTCTGGCAGGCACCCAAGAGACCCAGTACTTC.

This chain links TRBV2 with TRBJ2-7; TRBD2 is a possible D gene (5 bases). The CDR3 runs 11 residues. V shed 6 bases and J shed 6 bases, with 9 bases lying between them. CDR1 SNHLY and CDR2 FYNNEI come from the germline V gene. In DNA, the CDR3 is TGTGCCAGCAGGGAGGAAGGCGAGCAGTACTTC. It specifies CASREEGEQYF.

The V call is TRBV6-6, the J call TRBJ2-1; the match to TRBD2 covers 10 bases. This CDR3 is built from 13 residues. Trimming at V came to 7 bases and at J to 6 bases, leaving 3 bases not matched to a gene. Germline CDR1 and CDR2: MNHNY and SVGAGI (reference sequence). Here the CDR3 DNA reads TGTGCCAGCAAACTAGCGGGATTCAATGAGCAGTTCTTC. Translating gives CASKLAGFNEQFF.

V gene TRBV6-5 combines with J gene TRBJ2-5; 7 bases map to TRBD1. The CDR3 has 11 amino acids. Per germline, CDR1 MNHEY and CDR2 SVGAGI. V was pared by 7 bases and J by 9 bases, with 5 bases of the junction left unmatched. CDR3 sequence reads: CASTFTGAQYF. CDR3 bases: TGTGCCAGCACCTTCACAGGGGCCCAGTACTTC.

This chain joins TRBV4-1 and TRBJ1-6, with D possibly being TRBD1 (5 bases). V was cut by 4 bases and J by 8 bases, with 21 bases left in between. CDR3 length: 17 amino acids. Looked up from germline, CDR1 is MGHRA and CDR2 is YSYEKL. The CDR3 here is CASSPGPGTILDSPLHF. CDR3 sequence (DNA): TGCGCCAGCAGCCCCGGCCCAGGGACTATATTAGATTCACCCCTCCACTTT.

V usage is TRBV7-3 and J usage is TRBJ2-5; possibly TRBD2 for D (5 bases). The V gene's germline CDR1 is SGHTA and CDR2 FQGTGA. The CDR3 runs to 15 residues. Trimming removed 5 bases from V and 4 bases from J, with 17 bases in between. The CDR3 protein is CASSPRGTRRETQYF. The CDR3 region has the DNA TGTGCCAGCAGCCCCCGGGGAACGAGGCGAGAGACCCAGTACTTC.

The genes are TRBV28 and TRBJ2-4, with 7 positions matching TRBD2. Per the germline V gene, CDR1 is MDHEN and CDR2 is SYDVKM. The V and J ends lost 5 bases and 2 bases, in that order; junction bases with no gene match: 3. This CDR3 contains 14 residues. CDR3 DNA sequence: TGTGCCAGCAGTCTCGGGGGGTCCAAAAACATTCAGTACTTC. It translates to CASSLGGSKNIQYF.

The gene calls are TRBV11-2 and TRBJ2-5; weak D call: TRBD2 (6 bases). Between the trimmed V and J ends, which lost 3 bases and 5 bases, there was a span of 16 bases. The CDR3 length is 15 residues. The germline gives CDR1 SGHAT, CDR2 FQNNGV. CDR3 sequence reads: CASSFFYSRGETQYF. CDR3 bases: TGTGCCAGCAGCTTTTTTTACTCACGGGGGGAGACCCAGTACTTC.

For the CDR3, the DNA is TGTGCTAGTGGTGGGCGTGGCGGGGAGGAGACCCAGTACTTC. As protein: CASGGRGGEETQYF. The chain employs TRBV12-5 and TRBJ2-5, with D maybe TRBD2 (6 bases). Germline V gene data show CDR1 as LGHNT and CDR2 as FRNRAP. Trimming left V 5 bases short and J 5 bases short, with 15 bases between. CDR3 length equals 14 residues.

The rearrangement links TRBV2 to TRBJ2-5; D uncertain. This CDR3 contains 11 residues. Germline V gene sequence: CDR1 SNHLY, CDR2 FYNNEI. Trimming cost V 6 bases and J 1 base, with 3 bases left between them. The CDR3, as DNA: TGTGCCAGCAGACTCCAAGAGACCCAGTACTTC. Encoded protein: CASRLQETQYF.

The V call is TRBV19, the J call TRBJ2-5; 10 bases are shared with TRBD1. This CDR3 is 14 amino acids long. V was clipped by 6 bases and J by 4 bases; unmatched bases: 5. The germline gives CDR1 LNHDA, CDR2 SQIVND (reference sequence). The CDR3 nucleotides are TGTGCCAGTAGCAGACAGGGGGCTTTAGAGACCCAGTACTTC. It encodes CASSRQGALETQYF.

The V and J genes are TRBV7-9 and TRBJ2-7, with 8 bases identical to TRBD2. Germline V gives CDR1 SEHNR, CDR2 FQNEAQ (reference sequence). V lost 5 bases and J lost 4; bases outside the gene matches: 10. This CDR3 spans 15 amino acids. The CDR3 nucleotides read TGTGCCAGCAGCCCTCCGGCAAGCGGGAGATACGAGCAGTACTTC. It translates to CASSPPASGRYEQYF.

This chain joins TRBV4-3 and TRBJ2-1; maybe TRBD2 (6 bases). This CDR3 has 14 residues. Per the germline V gene, CDR1 is LGHNA and CDR2 is YSLEER. V lost 4 bases to trimming and J lost 10 bases, with 17 bases between them. The CDR3, as DNA: TGCGCCAGCAGCCCGGGCGGGACCCAGAGGGAGCAGTTCTTC. Translation: CASSPGGTQREQFF.

The rearrangement links TRBV2 to TRBJ1-3; TRBD1 is a possible D gene (5 bases). The CDR3 length is 14 residues. Germline values: CDR1 SNHLY, CDR2 FYNNEI. V was clipped by 5 bases and J by 0 bases, with 8 bases between them. The CDR3 sequence is CASSQDNSGNTIYF. The CDR3 DNA is TGTGCCAGCAGTCAGGACAACTCTGGAAACACCATATATTTT.

The gene calls are TRBV4-2 and TRBJ2-5; no clear D. This CDR3 is built from 12 residues. Germline-derived CDR1 and CDR2 are LGHNA and YNFKEQ. Trimming stripped 8 bases from V and 4 bases from J, with 11 bases between. CDR3 sequence: CASGRPGETQYF. The CDR3 DNA reads as TGTGCCAGCGGCCGCCCGGGAGAGACCCAGTACTTC.

The J gene is TRBJ2-3, the V gene TRBV7-9; D gene unclear. The CDR3 is made up of 14 amino acids. Trimming stripped 5 bases from V and 2 bases from J, with 11 bases between. Per germline, CDR1 SEHNR and CDR2 FQNEAQ (reference sequence). The CDR3 DNA is TGTGCCAGCAGCGTCCAAGTGGCCACAGATACGCAGTATTTT. Translation gives CASSVQVATDTQYF.

CDR3 protein: CAISEFSGGAHEQFF. DNA for the CDR3: TGTGCCATCAGTGAGTTTAGCGGGGGGGCTCATGAGCAGTTCTTC. This chain links TRBV10-3 with TRBJ2-1; 11 bases fit TRBD2. The CDR3 sequence is 15 residues long. Germline V CDR1 and CDR2: ENHRY, SYGVKD. The V and J ends lost 1 base and 8 bases, in that order; junction bases with no gene match: 4.

V gene TRBV11-2 combines with J gene TRBJ1-1; D might be TRBD1 (5 bases). Germline V gene sequence: CDR1 SGHAT, CDR2 FQNNGV. Trimming shortened V by 1 base and J by 6 bases, and 18 bases separated the two germline ends. The CDR3 consists of 16 residues. CDR3: CASSLVMGQGRSEAFF. The CDR3 DNA reads TGTGCCAGCAGCTTAGTTATGGGGCAGGGTCGATCTGAAGCTTTCTTT.

The rearrangement joins TRBV5-1 to TRBJ2-7; TRBD2 aligns across 8 bases. This CDR3 contains 14 residues. Trimming took 7 bases from V and 3 from J; bases not matched to a gene: 9. Germline CDR1 and CDR2: SGHRS and YFSETQ. CDR3 loop: CASFPGLGYYEQYF. The CDR3 bases are TGCGCCAGCTTCCCGGGACTAGGGTACTACGAGCAGTACTTC.

The CDR3 coding sequence is TGTGCCAGCAAGATTACAGGGACCGATGGCTACACCTTC. Translated, it gives CASKITGTDGYTF. The V call is TRBV19, the J call TRBJ1-2; D is perhaps TRBD1 (6 bases). This CDR3 comprises 13 residues. V lost 9 bases and J lost 6, with 17 bases in between. CDR1 and CDR2 (germline): LNHDA, SQIVND (reference sequence).

This clone showed up just once. The rearrangement uses TRBV7-9 and TRBJ2-1, with 7 bases identical to TRBD1. Unmatched junction bases numbered 8, after V lost 5 bases and J lost 7 bases. Germline CDR1 is SEHNR and CDR2 is FQNEAQ (reference sequence). The CDR3 is 14 amino acids. The CDR3 region is CASSNWGQQNEQFF. The CDR3 bases are TGTGCCAGCAGCAATTGGGGACAGCAAAATGAGCAGTTCTTC.

This clone was seen just once. The V gene is TRBV4-1, the J gene TRBJ1-6; 8 bases line up with TRBD1. The CDR3 length is 16 residues. V was pared by 4 bases and J by 7 bases, with 9 bases of the junction left unmatched. Per germline, CDR1 MGHRA and CDR2 YSYEKL. CDR3 amino acids: CASSLGQGAPNSPLHF. The CDR3 nucleotides are TGCGCCAGCAGCCTCGGACAGGGCGCCCCCAATTCACCCCTCCACTTT.

The chain carries TRBV9 and TRBJ1-1; D might be TRBD1 (6 bases). The CDR3 covers 14 residues. V gave up 3 bases and J gave up 3 bases, with 12 bases separating them. Germline V gene lookup returns CDR1 SGDLS and CDR2 YYNGEE. The CDR3 spells CASSASDSYTEAFF. CDR3 DNA: TGTGCCAGCAGCGCTTCGGACAGCTACACTGAAGCTTTCTTT.

The chain is built from TRBV2 and TRBJ1-2; D not resolved. This CDR3 region has 13 residues. Trimming took 8 bases from V and 3 from J, leaving 13 bases between them. CDR1 and CDR2 (germline): SNHLY, FYNNEI. The CDR3 reads CASARAEDYGYTF. CDR3 DNA: TGTGCCAGCGCGAGGGCTGAAGACTATGGCTACACCTTC.

The chain couples TRBV6-1 to TRBJ2-7; TRBD2 agrees at 9 bases. This CDR3 spans 15 amino acids. CDR1 is MNHNS and CDR2 is SASEGT in the germline V gene. With 0 bases clipped from V and 1 base from J, the junction kept 1 base outside the gene matches. Here the CDR3 reads CASSEASGRSYEQYF. CDR3 nucleotides: TGTGCCAGCAGTGAAGCTAGCGGGAGATCCTACGAGCAGTACTTC.

The gene calls are TRBV27 and TRBJ1-2; 8 bases line up with TRBD1. Trimming took 5 bases from V and 8 from J; bases not matched to a gene: 7. The length of the CDR3 is 13 residues. CDR1 is MNHEY and CDR2 is SMNVEV in the germline V gene (reference sequence). The CDR3 DNA sequence: TGTGCCAGCAGTCTTAACCAGGGGGCCGGCTACACCTTC. Translated, it gives CASSLNQGAGYTF.